This T cell receptor (beta chain) was profiled in a study of blood T cell repertoires in COVID-19. Study-level background: Sample material is recorded as cDNA or gDNA derived from T cells, B-cell-depleted T cells, or PBMCs.

V lost 5 bases to trimming and J lost 5 bases; unmatched junction nucleotides: 3. In germline, CDR1 is SGHVS, CDR2 FNYEAQ. The CDR3 runs to 14 residues. Living in about 25 US areas, the participants were between roughly 18 and 90 years of age. Among Cohort 3 donors, those recovered had two negative PCRs, clearance, or symptom resolution. Clones were read by immunoSEQ multiplex PCR, and TCRdb kept only the in-frame ones, dropping some. The sample gives a few hundred thousand clones, more than 85% of which show up once; more than 0.8% is in the top ten. Sequencing was done on a sample of PBMCs or T cells enriched from blood (not recorded which). This chain links TRBV7-6 with TRBJ1-4; 9 bases align to TRBD1. This TCR was sampled from a woman aged 25 to 45 who had recovered from COVID-19. DNA of the CDR3: TGTGCCAGCAGCCGGACAGGGGTAAATGAAAAACTGTTTTTT. Protein: CASSRTGVNEKLFF.